The TCR beta chain described here comes from a study of graft-versus-host responses after intestinal transplantation. As for the study in general: Transplantation in recipients was multivisceral, liver-intestinal, or isolated intestinal. Recipients across the board were started on anti-thymocyte globulin induction, then kept on tacrolimus and steroids for two to four years. Study-level points and caveats: Analysis identified GvH clones in recipient marrow, with some appearing first in ileum or blood.

Of note for this clone: Its specificity is unknown.

Per the germline V gene, CDR1 is MGHRA and CDR2 is YSYEKL. This CDR3 spans 14 amino acids. Trimming cost V 4 bases and J 4 bases; bases outside gene matches: 4. Only in-frame clones appear in the TCRdb table, and some are missing; sequencing was by immunoSEQ multiplex PCR. This sample has about 82,000 clones, with 75% to 95% found just once. The chain recombines TRBV4-1 with TRBJ1-2; 9 nucleotides agree with TRBD1. This specimen was unstimulated CD4+ T cells sorted from spleen or lymph node cells, taken before intestinal transplant. The TCR originated in a human donor who received an intestinal transplant. In DNA form, the CDR3 reads TGCGCCAGCAGCCTGGACAGGGGAAGCTATGGCTACACCTTC. This encodes CASSLDRGSYGYTF.